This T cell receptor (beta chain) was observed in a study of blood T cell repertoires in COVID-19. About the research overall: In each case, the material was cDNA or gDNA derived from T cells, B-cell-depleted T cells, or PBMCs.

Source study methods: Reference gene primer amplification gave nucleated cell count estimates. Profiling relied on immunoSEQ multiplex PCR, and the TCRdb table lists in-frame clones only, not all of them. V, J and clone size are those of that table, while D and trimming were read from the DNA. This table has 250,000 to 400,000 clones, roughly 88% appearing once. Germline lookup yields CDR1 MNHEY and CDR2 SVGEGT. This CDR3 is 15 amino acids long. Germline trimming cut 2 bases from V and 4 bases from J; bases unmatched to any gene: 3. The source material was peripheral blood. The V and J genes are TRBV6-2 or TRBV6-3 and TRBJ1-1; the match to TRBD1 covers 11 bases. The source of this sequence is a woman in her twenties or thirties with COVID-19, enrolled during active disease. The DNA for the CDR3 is TGTGCCAGCAGTTACCCCGGGACAGGGGGCACTGAAGCTTTCTTT. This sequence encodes CASSYPGTGGTEAFF.